The source of this TCR beta chain is a study of T cell responses to AZD1222 COVID-19 vaccine. Assay used: immunoSEQ multiplex PCR; TCRdb lists only in-frame clones, some missing. The table shows roughly 70,000 clones, with 70% to 90% occurring only once. CDR3 length: 13 amino acids. The germline V gene has CDR1 KGHSH and CDR2 LQKENI. Trimming took 3 bases from V and 8 from J; bases not matched to a gene: 6. V usage is TRBV18 and J usage is TRBJ1-2; 7 bases map to TRBD1. The receptor was isolated from an adult who received the AZD1222 COVID-19 vaccine. This specimen consisted of peripheral blood, obtained 28 days after the second AZD1222 dose. CDR3 in DNA: TGTGCCAGCTCACCCAGAGACAGGGAAGGCTACACCTTC. The encoded protein is CASSPRDREGYTF.